One and the same sample provided the 6 T cell receptor beta chains below, sequenced in a study of untreated major depressive disorder. The assay was immunoSEQ multiplex PCR, and TCRdb's table has in-frame clones only and misses some. The repertoire holds just over 20,000 clones, with around 87% as singletons. The sample was CD4+ T cells from PBMCs. Receptors were obtained from a woman under 40 in good health.

This sequence joins TRBV6-1 and TRBJ1-2, with a weak D call TRBD1 (6 bases). Trimming pared 7 bases from V and 5 bases from J, leaving 14 bases between. The CDR3 runs 13 residues. Germline V gene data show CDR1 as MNHNS and CDR2 as SASEGT. The CDR3 here is CASKAGAFYGYTF. CDR3 DNA sequence: TGTGCCAGCAAGGCAGGGGCGTTTTATGGCTACACCTTC.

This rearrangement joins TRBV27 to TRBJ1-5; 7 bases are shared with TRBD1. There are 21 residues in the CDR3. With V trimmed by 6 bases and J by 0 bases, 23 bases remained unmatched. The germline CDR1 and CDR2 sequences are MNHEY and SMNVEV (reference sequence). CDR3 bases: TGTGCCAGCAGCCGGAGGGGGCCGGCGCGGTATGGAACTTATAGCAATCAGCCCCAGCATTTT. Its protein product is CASSRRGPARYGTYSNQPQHF.

The V and J genes are TRBV6-1 and TRBJ1-2; D remains ambiguous. The germline V gene encodes CDR1 MNHNS and CDR2 SASEGT. V dropped 3 bases and J dropped 4 bases, with 15 bases sitting between them. The CDR3 runs to 15 residues. CDR3 nucleotide sequence: TGTGCCAGCAGTGAGGTTGGGCGGCTATTCTATGGCTACACCTTC. It is translated as CASSEVGRLFYGYTF.

V usage is TRBV9 and J usage is TRBJ1-6, with D perhaps TRBD1 (6 bases). Germline V lookup: CDR1 SGDLS, CDR2 YYNGEE. The CDR3 runs 14 residues. V was trimmed by 2 bases and J by 9 bases, leaving 12 bases between them. The CDR3 loop is CASSVRDTFSPLHF. The CDR3 nucleotides read TGTGCCAGCAGCGTGCGGGACACTTTTTCACCCCTCCACTTT.

The genes are TRBV30 and TRBJ1-6; D is uncertain. CDR3 length: 12 residues. V was cut by 2 bases and J by 14 bases, with 13 bases left in between. Germline assignment: CDR1 GTSNPN and CDR2 SVGIG (reference sequence). The CDR3 sequence is CAWSPAQSTLHF. DNA of the CDR3: TGTGCCTGGAGTCCGGCCCAATCTACCCTCCACTTT.

Written as DNA, the CDR3 is TGTGCCAGCTCACCACCCCTCCCATGGGGACATAGGAAACGAGTAGGCACCTTC. Residues: CASSPPLPWGHRKRVGTF. The V gene is TRBV18, the J gene TRBJ1-2; maybe TRBD1 (6 bases). The germline V and J ends were trimmed by 0 bases and 13 bases, with 30 bases remaining between them. The CDR3 runs 18 residues. From germline, CDR1 is KGHSH and CDR2 LQKENI.